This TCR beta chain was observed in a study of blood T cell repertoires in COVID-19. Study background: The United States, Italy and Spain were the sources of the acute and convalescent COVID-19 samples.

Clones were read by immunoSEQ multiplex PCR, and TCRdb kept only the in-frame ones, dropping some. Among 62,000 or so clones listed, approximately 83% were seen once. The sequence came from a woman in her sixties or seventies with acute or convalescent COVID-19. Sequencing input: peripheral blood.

In DNA, the CDR3 is TGTGCCAGCATTTTAGGCCAAGGGAGGAAGACTGAAGCTTTCTTT. Residues: CASILGQGRKTEAFF. The genes are TRBV6-5 and TRBJ1-1; no reliable D call. This CDR3 spans 15 amino acids. Germline CDR1 MNHEY, CDR2 SVGAGI. Deletions cut 7 bases from V and 5 bases from J, with 20 bases between.